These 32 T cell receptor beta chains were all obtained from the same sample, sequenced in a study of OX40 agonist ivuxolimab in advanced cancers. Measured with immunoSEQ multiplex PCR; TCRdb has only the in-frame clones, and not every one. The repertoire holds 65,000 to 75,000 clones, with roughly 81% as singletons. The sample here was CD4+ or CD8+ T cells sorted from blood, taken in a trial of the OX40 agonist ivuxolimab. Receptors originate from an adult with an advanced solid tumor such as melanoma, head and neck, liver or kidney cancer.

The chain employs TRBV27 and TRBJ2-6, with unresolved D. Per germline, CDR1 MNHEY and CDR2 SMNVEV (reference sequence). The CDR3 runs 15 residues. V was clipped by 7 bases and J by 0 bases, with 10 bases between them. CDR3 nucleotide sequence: TGTGCCAGCATGCGACGGATCTCTGGGGCCAACGTCCTGACTTTC. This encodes CASMRRISGANVLTF.

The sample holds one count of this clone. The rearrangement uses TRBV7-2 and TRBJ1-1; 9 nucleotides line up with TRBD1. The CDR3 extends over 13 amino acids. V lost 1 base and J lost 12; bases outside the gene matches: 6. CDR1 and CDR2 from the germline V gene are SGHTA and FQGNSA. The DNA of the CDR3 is TGTGCCAGCAGCTTAGTGGGGACAGGGCGGTCTTTCTTT. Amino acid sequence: CASSLVGTGRSFF.

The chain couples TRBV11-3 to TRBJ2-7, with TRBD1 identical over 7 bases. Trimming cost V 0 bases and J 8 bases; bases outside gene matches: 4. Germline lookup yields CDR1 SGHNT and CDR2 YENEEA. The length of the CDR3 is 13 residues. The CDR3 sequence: CASSLEARGKQYF. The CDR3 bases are TGTGCCAGCAGCTTAGAAGCCAGGGGGAAGCAGTACTTC.

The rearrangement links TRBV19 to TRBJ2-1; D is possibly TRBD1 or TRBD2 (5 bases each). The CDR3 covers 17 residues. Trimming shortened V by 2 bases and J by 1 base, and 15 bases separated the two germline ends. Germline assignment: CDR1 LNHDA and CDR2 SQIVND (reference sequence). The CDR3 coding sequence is TGTGCCAGTAGTATAAACCCCTGGGGGATGTCCTACAATGAGCAGTTCTTC. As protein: CASSINPWGMSYNEQFF.

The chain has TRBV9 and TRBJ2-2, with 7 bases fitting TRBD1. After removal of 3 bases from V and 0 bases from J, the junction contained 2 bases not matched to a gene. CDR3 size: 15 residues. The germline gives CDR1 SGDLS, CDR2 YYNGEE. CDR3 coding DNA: TGTGCCAGCAGCGCGGACAGGACGAACACCGGGGAGCTGTTTTTT. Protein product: CASSADRTNTGELFF.

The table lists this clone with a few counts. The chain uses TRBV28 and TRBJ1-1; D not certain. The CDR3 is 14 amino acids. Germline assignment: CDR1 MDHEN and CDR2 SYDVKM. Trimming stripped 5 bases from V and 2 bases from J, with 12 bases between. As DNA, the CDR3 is TGTGCCAGCAGTCAGACGGCCTTTAACACTGAAGCTTTCTTT. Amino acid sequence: CASSQTAFNTEAFF.

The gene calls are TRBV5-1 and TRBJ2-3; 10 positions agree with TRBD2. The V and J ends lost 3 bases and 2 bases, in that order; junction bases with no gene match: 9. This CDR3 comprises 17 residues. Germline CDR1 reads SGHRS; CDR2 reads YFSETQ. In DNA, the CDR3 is TGCGCCAGCAGCTCACTAGCGGGAACACGACTCACAGATACGCAGTATTTT. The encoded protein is CASSSLAGTRLTDTQYF.

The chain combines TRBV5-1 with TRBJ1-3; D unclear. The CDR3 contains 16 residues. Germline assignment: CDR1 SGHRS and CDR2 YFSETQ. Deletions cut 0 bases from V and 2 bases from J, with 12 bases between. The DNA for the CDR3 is TGCGCCAGCAGCTTGGCTCCCGGGAGGGCTGGAAACACCATATATTTT. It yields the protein CASSLAPGRAGNTIYF.

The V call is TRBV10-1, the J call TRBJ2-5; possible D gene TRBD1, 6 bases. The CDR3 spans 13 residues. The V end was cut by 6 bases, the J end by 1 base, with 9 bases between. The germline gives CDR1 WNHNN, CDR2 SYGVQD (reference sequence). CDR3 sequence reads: CASSRGPQETQYF. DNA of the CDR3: TGCGCCAGCAGCAGGGGTCCCCAAGAGACCCAGTACTTC.

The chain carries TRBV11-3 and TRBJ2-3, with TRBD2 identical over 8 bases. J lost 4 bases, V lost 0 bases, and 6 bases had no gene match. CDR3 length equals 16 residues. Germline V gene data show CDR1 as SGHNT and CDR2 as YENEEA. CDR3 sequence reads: CASSLDTSGHPDTQYF. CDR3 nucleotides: TGTGCCAGCAGCTTAGATACTAGCGGACACCCAGATACGCAGTATTTT.

DNA of the CDR3: TGTGCCAGCGCCACCAGGGGGCACGAGACCCAGTACTTC. Translated: CASATRGHETQYF. The J gene is TRBJ2-5, the V gene TRBV27, with 8 nucleotides matching TRBD1. V trimming: 8 bases; J trimming: 5 bases; junction bases outside the gene matches: 7. Per the germline V gene, CDR1 is MNHEY and CDR2 is SMNVEV (reference sequence). This CDR3 contains 13 residues.

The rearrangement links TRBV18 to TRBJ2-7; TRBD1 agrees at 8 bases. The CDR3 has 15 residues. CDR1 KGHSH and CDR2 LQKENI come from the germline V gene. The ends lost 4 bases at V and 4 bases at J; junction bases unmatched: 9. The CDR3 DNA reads TGTGCCAGCTCACTAGACAGGGGAAGCGTGTACGAGCAGTACTTC. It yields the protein CASSLDRGSVYEQYF.

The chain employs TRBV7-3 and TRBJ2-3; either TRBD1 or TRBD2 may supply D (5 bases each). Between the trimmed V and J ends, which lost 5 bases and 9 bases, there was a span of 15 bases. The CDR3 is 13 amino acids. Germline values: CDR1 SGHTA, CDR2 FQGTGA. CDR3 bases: TGTGCCAGCAGCCCGCCAGGTGGGGGAACGCAGTATTTT. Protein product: CASSPPGGGTQYF. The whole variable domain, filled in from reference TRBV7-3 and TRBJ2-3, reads GAGVSQTPSNKVTEKGKYVELRCDPISGHTALYWYRQSLGQGPEFLIYFQGTGAADDSGLPNDRFFAVRPEGSVSTLKIQRTERGDSAVYLCASSPPGGGTQYFGPGTRLTVL.

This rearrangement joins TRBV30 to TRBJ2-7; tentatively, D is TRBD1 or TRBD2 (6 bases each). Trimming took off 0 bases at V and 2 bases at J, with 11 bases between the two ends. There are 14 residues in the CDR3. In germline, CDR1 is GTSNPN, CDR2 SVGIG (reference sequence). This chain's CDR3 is CAWSVRGAAYEQYF. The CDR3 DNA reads TGTGCCTGGAGTGTAAGGGGGGCTGCCTACGAGCAGTACTTC.

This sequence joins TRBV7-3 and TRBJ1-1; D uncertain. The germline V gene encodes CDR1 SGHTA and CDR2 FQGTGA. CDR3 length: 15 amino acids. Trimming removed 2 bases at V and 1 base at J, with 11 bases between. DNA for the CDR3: TGTGCCAGCAGCTTAGATGGGTTCGAGAACACTGAAGCTTTCTTT. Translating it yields CASSLDGFENTEAFF.

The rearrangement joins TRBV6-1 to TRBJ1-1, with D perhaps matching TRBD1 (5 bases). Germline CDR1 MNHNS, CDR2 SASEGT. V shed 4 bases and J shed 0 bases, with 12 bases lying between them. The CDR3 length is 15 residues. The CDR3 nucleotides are TGTGCCAGCAGTGCAGGGAGTCCTATGAACACTGAAGCTTTCTTT. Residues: CASSAGSPMNTEAFF.

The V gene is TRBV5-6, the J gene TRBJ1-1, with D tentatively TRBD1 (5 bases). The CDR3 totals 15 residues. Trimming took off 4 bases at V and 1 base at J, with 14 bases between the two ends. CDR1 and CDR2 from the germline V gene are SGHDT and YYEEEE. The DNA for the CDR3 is TGTGCCAGCAGCACCCAAGGGGTGGGGAACACTGAAGCTTTCTTT. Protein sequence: CASSTQGVGNTEAFF.

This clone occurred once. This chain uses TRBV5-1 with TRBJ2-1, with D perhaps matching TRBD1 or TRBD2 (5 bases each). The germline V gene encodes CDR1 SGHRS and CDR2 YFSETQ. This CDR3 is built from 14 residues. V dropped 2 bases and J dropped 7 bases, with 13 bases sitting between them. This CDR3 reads CASSFSGARNEQFF. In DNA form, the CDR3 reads TGCGCCAGCAGCTTTTCCGGGGCCCGAAATGAGCAGTTCTTC.

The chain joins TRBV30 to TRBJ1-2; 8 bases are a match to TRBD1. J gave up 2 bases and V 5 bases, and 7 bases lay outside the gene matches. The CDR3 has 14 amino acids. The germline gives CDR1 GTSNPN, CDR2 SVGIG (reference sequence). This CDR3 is CAWVKQGANYGYTF. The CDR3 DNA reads TGTGCCTGGGTCAAGCAGGGGGCAAACTATGGCTACACCTTC.

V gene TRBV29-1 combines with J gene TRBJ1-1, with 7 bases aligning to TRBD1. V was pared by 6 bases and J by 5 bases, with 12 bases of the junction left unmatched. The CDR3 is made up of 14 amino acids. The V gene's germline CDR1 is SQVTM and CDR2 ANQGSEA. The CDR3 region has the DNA TGCAGCGTATCAATACAGGGGACGGATACTGAAGCTTTCTTT. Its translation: CSVSIQGTDTEAFF.

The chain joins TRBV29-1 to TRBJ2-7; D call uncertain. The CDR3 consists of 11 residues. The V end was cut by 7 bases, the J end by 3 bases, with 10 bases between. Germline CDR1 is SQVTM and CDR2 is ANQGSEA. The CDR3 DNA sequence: TGCAGCGCGCATATAAACTACGAGCAGTACTTC. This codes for CSAHINYEQYF.

The CDR3 sequence is CASSRSRGSEKLFF. The CDR3 bases are TGTGCCAGCAGTCGGAGCAGGGGGAGTGAAAAACTGTTTTTT. The V gene is TRBV28, the J gene TRBJ1-4, with 7 positions matching TRBD1. The CDR3 runs 14 residues. V trimming: 5 bases; J trimming: 7 bases; junction bases outside the gene matches: 7. Germline V lookup: CDR1 MDHEN, CDR2 SYDVKM.

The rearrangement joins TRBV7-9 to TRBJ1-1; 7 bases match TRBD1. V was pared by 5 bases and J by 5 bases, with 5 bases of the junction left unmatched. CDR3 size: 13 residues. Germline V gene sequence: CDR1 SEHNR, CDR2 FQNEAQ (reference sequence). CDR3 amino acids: CASSLNRGTEAFF. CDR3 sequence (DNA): TGTGCCAGCAGCCTAAACAGGGGAACTGAAGCTTTCTTT.

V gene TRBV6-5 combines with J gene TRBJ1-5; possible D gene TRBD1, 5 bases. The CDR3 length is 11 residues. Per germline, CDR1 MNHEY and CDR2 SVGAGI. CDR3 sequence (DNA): TGTGCTGAAGGGGAGACTCAGCCCCAGCATTTT. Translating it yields CAEGETQPQHF.

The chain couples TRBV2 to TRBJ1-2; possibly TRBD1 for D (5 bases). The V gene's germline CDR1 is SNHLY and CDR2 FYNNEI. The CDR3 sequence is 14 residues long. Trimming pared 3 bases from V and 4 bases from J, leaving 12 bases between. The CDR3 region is CASSEPGGSYGYTF. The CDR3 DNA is TGTGCCAGCAGTGAGCCCGGGGGGTCCTATGGCTACACCTTC.

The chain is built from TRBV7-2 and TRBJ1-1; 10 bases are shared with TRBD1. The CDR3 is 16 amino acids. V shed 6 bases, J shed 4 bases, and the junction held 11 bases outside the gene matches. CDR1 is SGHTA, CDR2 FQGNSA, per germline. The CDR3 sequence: CASRRPGQGPGTEAFF. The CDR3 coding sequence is TGTGCCAGCAGACGACCGGGACAGGGGCCGGGCACTGAAGCTTTCTTT.

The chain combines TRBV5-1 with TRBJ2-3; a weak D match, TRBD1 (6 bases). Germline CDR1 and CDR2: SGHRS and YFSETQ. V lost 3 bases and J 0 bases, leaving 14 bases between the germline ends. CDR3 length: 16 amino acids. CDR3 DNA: TGCGCCAGCAGCTATCAACAGGGTCTTAGCACAGATACGCAGTATTTT. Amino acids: CASSYQQGLSTDTQYF.

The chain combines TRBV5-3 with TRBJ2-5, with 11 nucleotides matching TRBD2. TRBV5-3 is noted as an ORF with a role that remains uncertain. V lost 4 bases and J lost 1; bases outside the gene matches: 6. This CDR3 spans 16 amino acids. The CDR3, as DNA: TGTGCCAGAAGCCGGAATCTAGCGGGGGGCCAAGAGACCCAGTACTTC. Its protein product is CARSRNLAGGQETQYF.

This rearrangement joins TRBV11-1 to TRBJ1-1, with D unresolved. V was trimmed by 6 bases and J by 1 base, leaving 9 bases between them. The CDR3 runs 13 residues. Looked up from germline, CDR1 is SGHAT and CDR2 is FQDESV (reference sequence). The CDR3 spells CASSRTRNTEAFF. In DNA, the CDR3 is TGTGCCAGCAGTCGTACCCGGAACACTGAAGCTTTCTTT.

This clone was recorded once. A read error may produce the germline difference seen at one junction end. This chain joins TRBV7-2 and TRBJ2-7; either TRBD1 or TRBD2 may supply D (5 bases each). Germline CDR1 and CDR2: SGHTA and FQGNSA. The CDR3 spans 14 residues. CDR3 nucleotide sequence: TGTGCCAGCAGCCGGGGCGCCGCTTCCTACGAGCAGCACTTC. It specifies CASSRGAASYEQHF.

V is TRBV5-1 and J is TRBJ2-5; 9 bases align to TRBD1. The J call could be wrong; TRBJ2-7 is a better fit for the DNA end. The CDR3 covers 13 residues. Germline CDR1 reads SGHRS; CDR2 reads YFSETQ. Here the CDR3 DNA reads TGCGCCAGCAGCCTACAGGGGGCTTACGAGCAGTACTTC. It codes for CASSLQGAYEQYF.

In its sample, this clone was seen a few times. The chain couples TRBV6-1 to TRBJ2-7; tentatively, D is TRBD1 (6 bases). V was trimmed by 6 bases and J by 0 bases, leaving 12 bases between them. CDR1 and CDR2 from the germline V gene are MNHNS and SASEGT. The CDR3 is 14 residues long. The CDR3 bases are TGTGCCAGCAGAATACGGGACAACTCCTACGAGCAGTACTTC. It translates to CASRIRDNSYEQYF.